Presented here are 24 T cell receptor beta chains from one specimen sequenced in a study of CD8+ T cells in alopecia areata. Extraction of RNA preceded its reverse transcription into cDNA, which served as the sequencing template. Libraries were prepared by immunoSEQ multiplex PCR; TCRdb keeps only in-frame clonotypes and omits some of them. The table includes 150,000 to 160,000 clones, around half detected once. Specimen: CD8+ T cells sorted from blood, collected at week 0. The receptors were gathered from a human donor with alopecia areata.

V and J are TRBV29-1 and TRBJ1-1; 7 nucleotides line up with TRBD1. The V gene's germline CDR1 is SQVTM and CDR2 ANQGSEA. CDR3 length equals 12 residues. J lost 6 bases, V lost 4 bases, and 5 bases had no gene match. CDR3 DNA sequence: TGCAGCGTTGTCACAGGGGCCTCTGAAGCTTTCTTT. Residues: CSVVTGASEAFF.

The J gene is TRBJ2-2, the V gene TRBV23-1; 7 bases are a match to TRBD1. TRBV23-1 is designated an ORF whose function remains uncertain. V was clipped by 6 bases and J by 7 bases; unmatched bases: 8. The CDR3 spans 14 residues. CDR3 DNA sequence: TGCGCCAGCAGACCAGACAGGGATGGCGGGGAGCTGTTTTTT. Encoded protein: CASRPDRDGGELFF.

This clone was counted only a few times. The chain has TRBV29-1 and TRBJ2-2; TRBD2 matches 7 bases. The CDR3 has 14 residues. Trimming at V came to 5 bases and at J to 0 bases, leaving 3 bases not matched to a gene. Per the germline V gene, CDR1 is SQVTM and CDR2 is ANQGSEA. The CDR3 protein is CSVSGGSNTGELFF. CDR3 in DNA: TGCAGCGTTTCGGGGGGATCGAACACCGGGGAGCTGTTTTTT.

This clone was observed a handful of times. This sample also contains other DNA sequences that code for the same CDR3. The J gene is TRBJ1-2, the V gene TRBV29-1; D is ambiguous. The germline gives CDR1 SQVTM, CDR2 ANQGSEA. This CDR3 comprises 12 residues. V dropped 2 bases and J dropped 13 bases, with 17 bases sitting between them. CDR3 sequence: CSVERGGSTATF. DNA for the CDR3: TGCAGCGTTGAAAGAGGAGGCTCTACGGCCACCTTC.

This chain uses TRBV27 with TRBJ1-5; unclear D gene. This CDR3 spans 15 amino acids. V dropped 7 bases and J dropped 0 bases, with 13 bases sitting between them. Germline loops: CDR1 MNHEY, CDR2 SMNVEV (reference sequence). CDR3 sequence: CASTAEYYSNQPQHF. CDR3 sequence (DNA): TGTGCCAGCACCGCGGAGTATTATAGCAATCAGCCCCAGCATTTT.

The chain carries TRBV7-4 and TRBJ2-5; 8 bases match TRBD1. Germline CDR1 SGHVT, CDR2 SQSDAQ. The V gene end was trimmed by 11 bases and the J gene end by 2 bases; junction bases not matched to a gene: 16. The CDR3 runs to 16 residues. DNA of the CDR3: TGTGCCGGACATCTTGGGGACAGGACGCTTCAAGAGACCCAGTACTTC. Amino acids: CAGHLGDRTLQETQYF.

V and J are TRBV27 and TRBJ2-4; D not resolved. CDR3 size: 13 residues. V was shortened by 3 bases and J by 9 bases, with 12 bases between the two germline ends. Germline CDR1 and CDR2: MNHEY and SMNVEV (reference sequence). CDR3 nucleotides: TGTGCCAGCAGTTTTCCAGGTTCGGGCATTCAGTACTTC. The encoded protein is CASSFPGSGIQYF.

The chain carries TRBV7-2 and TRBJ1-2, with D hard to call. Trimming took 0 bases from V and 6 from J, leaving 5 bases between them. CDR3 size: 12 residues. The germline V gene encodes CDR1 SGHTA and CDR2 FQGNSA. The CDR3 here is CASSLALNGYTF. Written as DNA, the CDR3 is TGTGCCAGCAGCTTAGCGCTAAATGGCTACACCTTC.

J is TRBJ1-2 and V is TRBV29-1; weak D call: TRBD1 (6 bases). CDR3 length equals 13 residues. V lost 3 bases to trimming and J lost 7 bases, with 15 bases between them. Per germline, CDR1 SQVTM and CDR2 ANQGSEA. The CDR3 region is CSVDSPLGGGYTF. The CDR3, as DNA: TGCAGCGTTGACAGCCCATTAGGGGGTGGCTACACCTTC.

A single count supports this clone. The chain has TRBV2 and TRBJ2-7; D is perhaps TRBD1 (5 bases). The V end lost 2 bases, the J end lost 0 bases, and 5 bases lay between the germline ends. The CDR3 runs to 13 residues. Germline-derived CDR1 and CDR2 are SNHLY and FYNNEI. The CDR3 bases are TGTGCCAGCAGTGAACAGGGCTCCTACGAGCAGTACTTC. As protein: CASSEQGSYEQYF.

The CDR3 here is CSVEDGTGVYF. Written as DNA, the CDR3 is TGCAGCGTTGAAGATGGGACAGGGGTATACTTC. V is TRBV29-1 and J is TRBJ2-7, with 10 bases matching TRBD1. V was clipped by 0 bases and J by 13 bases; unmatched bases: 3. Germline V CDR1 and CDR2: SQVTM, ANQGSEA. CDR3 length: 11 residues.

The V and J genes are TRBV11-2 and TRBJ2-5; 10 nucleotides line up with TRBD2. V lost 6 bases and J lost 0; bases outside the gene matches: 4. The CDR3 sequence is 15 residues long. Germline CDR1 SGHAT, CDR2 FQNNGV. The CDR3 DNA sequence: TGTGCCAGCAGACGACTAGCGGGCTACCAAGAGACCCAGTACTTC. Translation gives CASRRLAGYQETQYF.

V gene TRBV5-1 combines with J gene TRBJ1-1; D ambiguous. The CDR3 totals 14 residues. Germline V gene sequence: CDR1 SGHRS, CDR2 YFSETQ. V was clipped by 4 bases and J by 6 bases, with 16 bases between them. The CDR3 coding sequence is TGCGCCAGCAGCGAAGACGGAGGGAATGCTGAAGCTTTCTTT. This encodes CASSEDGGNAEAFF. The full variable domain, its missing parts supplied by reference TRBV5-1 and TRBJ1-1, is KAGVTQTPRYLIKTRGQQVTLSCSPISGHRSVSWYQQTPGQGLQFLFEYFSETQRNKGNFPGRFSGRQFSNSRSEMNVSTLELGDSALYLCASSEDGGNAEAFFGQGTRLTVV.

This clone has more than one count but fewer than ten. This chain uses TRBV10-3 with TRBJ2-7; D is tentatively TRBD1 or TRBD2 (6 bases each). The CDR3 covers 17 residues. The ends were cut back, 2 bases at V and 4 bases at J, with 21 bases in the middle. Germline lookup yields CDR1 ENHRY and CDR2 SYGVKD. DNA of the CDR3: TGTGCCATCAGTGAGACCCAATCCGGGACGGGGGCTTACGAGCAGTACTTC. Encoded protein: CAISETQSGTGAYEQYF.

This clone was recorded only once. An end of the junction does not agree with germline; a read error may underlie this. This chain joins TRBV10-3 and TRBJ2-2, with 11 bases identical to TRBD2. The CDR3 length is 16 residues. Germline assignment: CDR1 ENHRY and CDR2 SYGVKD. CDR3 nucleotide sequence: TGTGCCAGCAGTCCACTAGCGGGGGCGGCCACCGGGGAGCTGTTTTTT. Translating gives CASSPLAGAATGELFF.

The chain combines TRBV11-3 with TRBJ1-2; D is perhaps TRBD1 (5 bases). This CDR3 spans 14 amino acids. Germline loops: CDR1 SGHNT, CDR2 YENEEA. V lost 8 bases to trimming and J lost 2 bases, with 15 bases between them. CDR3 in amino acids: CASGSRDVNYGYTF. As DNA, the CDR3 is TGTGCCAGCGGGTCCAGGGACGTCAACTATGGCTACACCTTC.

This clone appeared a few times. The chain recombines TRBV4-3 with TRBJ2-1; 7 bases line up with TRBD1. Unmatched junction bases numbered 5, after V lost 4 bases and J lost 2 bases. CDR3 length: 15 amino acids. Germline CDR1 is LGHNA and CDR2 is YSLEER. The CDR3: CASSPDRAPYNEQFF. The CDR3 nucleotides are TGCGCCAGCAGCCCTGACAGGGCGCCCTACAATGAGCAGTTCTTC.

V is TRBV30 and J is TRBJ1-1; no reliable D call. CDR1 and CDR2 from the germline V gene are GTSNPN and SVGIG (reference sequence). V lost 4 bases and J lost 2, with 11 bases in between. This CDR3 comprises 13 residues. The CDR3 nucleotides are TGTGCCTGGACAAGTTCACTAAACACTGAAGCTTTCTTT. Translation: CAWTSSLNTEAFF.

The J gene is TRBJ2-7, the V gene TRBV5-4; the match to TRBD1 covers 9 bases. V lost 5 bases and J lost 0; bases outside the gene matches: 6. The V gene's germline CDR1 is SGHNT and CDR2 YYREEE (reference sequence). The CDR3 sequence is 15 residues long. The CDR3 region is CASSAGTGSSYEQYF. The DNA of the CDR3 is TGTGCCAGCAGTGCCGGGACAGGGAGCTCCTACGAGCAGTACTTC.

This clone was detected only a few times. As DNA, the CDR3 is TGTGCCAGCAGTGAAATTTGGTCAGGGGGTTACGAGCAGTACTTC. Encoded protein: CASSEIWSGGYEQYF. This chain connects TRBV6-1 to TRBJ2-7; TRBD1 aligns across 7 bases. Germline lookup yields CDR1 MNHNS and CDR2 SASEGT. This CDR3 is built from 15 residues. J gave up 4 bases and V 2 bases, and 8 bases lay outside the gene matches.

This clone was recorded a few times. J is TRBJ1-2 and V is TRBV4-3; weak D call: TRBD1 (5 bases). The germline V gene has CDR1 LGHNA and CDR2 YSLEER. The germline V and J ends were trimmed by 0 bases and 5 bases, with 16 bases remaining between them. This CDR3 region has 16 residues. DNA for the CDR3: TGCGCCAGCAGCCAAGATCCAGGGACGCTGTTTTATGGCTACACCTTC. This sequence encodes CASSQDPGTLFYGYTF.

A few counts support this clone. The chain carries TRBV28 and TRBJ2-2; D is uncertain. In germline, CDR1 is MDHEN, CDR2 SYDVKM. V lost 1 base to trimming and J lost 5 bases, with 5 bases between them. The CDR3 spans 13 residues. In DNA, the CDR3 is TGTGCCAGCAGTTTATTCAGTACCGGGGAGCTGTTTTTT. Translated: CASSLFSTGELFF.

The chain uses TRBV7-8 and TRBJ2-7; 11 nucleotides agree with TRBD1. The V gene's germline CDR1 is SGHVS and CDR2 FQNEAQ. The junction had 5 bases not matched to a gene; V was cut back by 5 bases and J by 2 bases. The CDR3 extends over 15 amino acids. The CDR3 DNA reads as TGTGCCAGCAGCCTGGGGACAGGGGGAGCCTACGAGCAGTACTTC. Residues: CASSLGTGGAYEQYF.

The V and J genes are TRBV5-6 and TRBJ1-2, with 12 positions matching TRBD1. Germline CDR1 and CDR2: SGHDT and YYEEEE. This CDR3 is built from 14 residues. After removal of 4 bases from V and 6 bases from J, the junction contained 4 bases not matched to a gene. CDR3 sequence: CASSPGTGGDGYTF. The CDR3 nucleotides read TGTGCCAGCAGCCCCGGGACAGGGGGCGATGGCTACACCTTC.